This passage covers 13 T cell receptor beta chains from one sample sequenced in a study of human T cells and chemical hapten exposure (dated by TCRdb to about 2021). Library preparation employed RACE. The listed sequencing device is NextSeq 500. The raw public data were reprocessed by TCRdb itself: fastp quality trimming at Q25, MiXCR clonotype calling, in-frame beta chains only. Here each entry gathers all rows of one CDR3 protein and keeps the most common genes and DNA. This sample has 110,000 or so distinct CDR3 sequences in its table, and under 40% of those were observed once. Jointly, the top ten make up around 2.7% of the sample. The sample's time point label, in plain terms: patch test 3, about 24 weeks after DPC sensitization. The sample's treatment or condition label is to be understood as: therapeutic diphenylcyclopropenone sensitization with weekly scalp DPC. The sample consisted of whole blood, taken in connection with sensitization to the hapten diphenylcyclopropenone (DPC). Receptor source: a man aged 40-55 years with alopecia areata. Some clones in this sample may be carry-over from other donors' samples.

CDR3 loop: CASSPLTGPEETQYF. The CDR3 coding sequence is TGCGCCAGCAGCCCCCTCACGGGGCCGGAGGAGACCCAGTACTTC. The J gene is TRBJ2-5, the V gene TRBV5-1; tentatively, D is TRBD1 or TRBD2 (5 bases each). CDR1 and CDR2 (germline): SGHRS, YFSETQ. This CDR3 has 15 amino acids. V was cut by 4 bases and J by 5 bases, with 18 bases left in between.

This clonotype has only one observation. The V gene is TRBV7-8, the J gene TRBJ2-7, with D possibly matching TRBD2 (6 bases). The CDR3 totals 16 residues. V was pared by 0 bases and J by 2 bases, with 14 bases between. The V gene's germline CDR1 is SGHVS and CDR2 FQNEAQ. The CDR3 loop is CASSLAVDRETYEQYV. The CDR3 coding sequence is TGTGCCAGCAGCTTAGCGGTAGACCGGGAGACCTACGAGCAGTACGTC.

The J gene is TRBJ1-2, the V gene TRBV29-1; D not resolved. V lost 1 base, J lost 8 bases, and 14 bases lay in between. Germline V lookup: CDR1 SQVTM, CDR2 ANQGSEA. The CDR3 loop spans 13 amino acids. The CDR3 bases are TGCAGCGTTGAAGGGGGAGAGGTTGAGGGCTACACCTTC. This codes for CSVEGGEVEGYTF.

In DNA, the CDR3 is TGTGCCAGCCACCCGGGACAGGGCAGGTATAGCAATCAGCCCCAGCATTTT. This translates into CASHPGQGRYSNQPQHF. The chain links TRBV6-5 to TRBJ1-5; 9 nucleotides match TRBD1. Trimming took 8 bases from V and 0 from J; bases not matched to a gene: 11. The V gene's germline CDR1 is MNHEY and CDR2 SVGAGI. The CDR3 has 17 amino acids.

This clonotype has a count of ten or more. The chain combines TRBV20-1 with TRBJ2-7, with 9 bases lining up with TRBD1. Unmatched junction bases numbered 9, after V lost 3 bases and J lost 3 bases. The CDR3 is made up of 15 amino acids. CDR1 is DFQATT, CDR2 SNEGSKA, per germline (reference sequence). Written as DNA, the CDR3 is TGCAGTGCTAGTTTACCGGGACAGGGCTTCTACGAGCAGTACTTC. This sequence encodes CSASLPGQGFYEQYF.

This chain links TRBV6-2 or TRBV6-3 with TRBJ2-1; D gene ambiguous. Germline CDR1 is MNHEY and CDR2 is SVGEGT. The CDR3 loop spans 14 amino acids. V was pared by 0 bases and J by 0 bases, with 3 bases between. The CDR3 loop reads CASSYSFSYNEQFF. The CDR3 DNA reads as TGTGCCAGCAGTTACTCGTTCTCCTACAATGAGCAGTTCTTC.

This clonotype occurred a few times. The rearrangement links TRBV27 to TRBJ2-1, with 10 bases matching TRBD2. The CDR3 has 15 amino acids. CDR1 and CDR2 (germline): MNHEY, SMNVEV (reference sequence). The ends lost 4 bases at V and 6 bases at J; junction bases unmatched: 6. In DNA, the CDR3 is TGTGCCAGCAGTTGGGGGCTAGCGGGAGCCAATGAGCAGTTCTTC. Its protein product is CASSWGLAGANEQFF.

The rearrangement uses TRBV29-1 and TRBJ1-3; D gene uncertain. Germline lookup yields CDR1 SQVTM and CDR2 ANQGSEA. The V end was cut by 0 bases, the J end by 4 bases, with 4 bases between. CDR3 length: 12 amino acids. CDR3 protein: CSVEDYGNTIYF. In DNA form, the CDR3 reads TGCAGCGTTGAAGATTACGGAAACACCATATATTTT.

The V gene is TRBV4-1, the J gene TRBJ2-7; 8 bases align to TRBD2. CDR1 MGHRA and CDR2 YSYEKL come from the germline V gene. There are 16 residues in the CDR3. V dropped 0 bases and J dropped 4; count of bases not matched to a gene: 8. CDR3 sequence: CASSQDGAGALYEQYV. In nucleotides, the CDR3 is TGCGCCAGCAGCCAAGATGGAGCGGGAGCCCTTTACGAGCAGTACGTC.

The chain has TRBV10-3 and TRBJ2-5, with 10 bases identical to TRBD2. The CDR3 sequence is 15 residues long. The ends lost 4 bases at V and 1 base at J; junction bases unmatched: 3. CDR1 is ENHRY, CDR2 SYGVKD, per germline. CDR3 in DNA: TGTGCCATCAGTGCCCGGACTAGCGGCCAAGAGACCCAGTACTTC. Translating it yields CAISARTSGQETQYF.

The V call is TRBV27, the J call TRBJ1-3; D unresolved. In germline, CDR1 is MNHEY, CDR2 SMNVEV (reference sequence). V was trimmed by 6 bases and J by 0 bases, leaving 3 bases between them. The CDR3 consists of 12 residues. DNA for the CDR3: TGTGCCAGCAGAAGCTCTGGAAACACCATATATTTT. Translation gives CASRSSGNTIYF.

This clonotype was seen only a few times. The J gene is TRBJ2-3, the V gene TRBV29-1, with 7 nucleotides matching TRBD2. The CDR3 contains 17 residues. The V gene's germline CDR1 is SQVTM and CDR2 ANQGSEA. Trimming at V came to 7 bases and at J to 2 bases, leaving 18 bases not matched to a gene. The CDR3 loop reads CSGNNVAGTTYTDTQYF. Written as DNA, the CDR3 is TGCAGCGGGAACAATGTCGCCGGGACTACCTACACAGATACGCAGTATTTT.

This clonotype was picked up a small number of times. The chain links TRBV7-3 to TRBJ2-7; 10 nucleotides agree with TRBD2. There are 16 residues in the CDR3. V gave up 2 bases and J gave up 0 bases; unmatched junction bases: 4. CDR1 is SGHTA, CDR2 FQGTGA, per germline. The CDR3 nucleotides are TGTGCCAGCAGCTTAGCTAGCGGGAGAGACTCCTACGAGCAGTACGTC. Translating gives CASSLASGRDSYEQYV.